Shown below are 22 T cell receptor beta chains from a single sample sequenced in a study of lymphopenia after photon versus proton radiotherapy. Data came from immunoSEQ multiplex PCR; TCRdb stores just in-frame clones and leaves some out. In the table there are tens of thousands of clones, 65% to 85% of which are singletons. Sequencing was performed on peripheral blood, taken from a patient treated with proton-based radiotherapy. The receptors originated from a man aged 60-69 years with pancreatic cancer.

The J gene is TRBJ1-5, the V gene TRBV6-6, with D possibly matching TRBD1 (6 bases). The CDR3 is 15 residues long. Trimming removed 4 bases at V and 0 bases at J, with 10 bases between. Germline V gene sequence: CDR1 MNHNY, CDR2 SVGAGI (reference sequence). CDR3 amino acids: CASSLYRDSNQPQHF. DNA for the CDR3: TGTGCCAGCAGTTTGTACAGGGATAGCAATCAGCCCCAGCATTTT.

This chain connects TRBV15 to TRBJ1-2; TRBD1 matches 8 bases. From germline, CDR1 is LNHNV and CDR2 YYDKDF (reference sequence). The ends lost 3 bases at V and 4 bases at J; junction bases unmatched: 4. The CDR3 contains 14 residues. The CDR3, as DNA: TGTGCCACCAGCAGTGAACAGGGGGGCTATGGCTACACCTTC. This sequence encodes CATSSEQGGYGYTF.

V gene TRBV7-3 combines with J gene TRBJ2-3; TRBD2 might be the D (5 bases). Trimming removed 5 bases from V and 2 bases from J, with 11 bases in between. The CDR3 loop spans 14 amino acids. From germline, CDR1 is SGHTA and CDR2 FQGTGA. CDR3 nucleotide sequence: TGTGCCAGCAGCATGGGCGGGTACACAGATACGCAGTATTTT. Its translation: CASSMGGYTDTQYF.

V is TRBV28 and J is TRBJ2-2; 10 bases are a match to TRBD1. Germline V CDR1 and CDR2: MDHEN, SYDVKM. The CDR3 totals 15 residues. With 5 bases clipped from V and 7 bases from J, the junction kept 7 bases outside the gene matches. The CDR3 nucleotides are TGTGCCAGCAGTCCCGTCGGGACAGGGGTCGGGGAGCTGTTTTTT. Translating gives CASSPVGTGVGELFF.

This chain's CDR3 is CASSLVLLSNGYTF. CDR3 DNA: TGTGCCAGCAGCTTAGTATTACTGTCTAATGGCTACACCTTC. V is TRBV7-2 and J is TRBJ1-2; D is unresolved. CDR1 is SGHTA, CDR2 FQGNSA, per germline. The CDR3 consists of 14 residues. Trimming stripped 1 base from V and 6 bases from J, with 12 bases between. The full variable domain, completed using reference TRBV7-2 and TRBJ1-2, is GAGVSQSPSNKVTEKGKDVELRCDPISGHTALYWYRQSLGQGLEFLIYFQGNSAPDKSGLPSDRFSAERTGGSVSTLTIQRTQQEDSAVYLCASSLVLLSNGYTFGSGTRLTVV.

CDR3 loop: CASSLLAGDDGELFF. CDR3 sequence (DNA): TGCGCCAGCAGCTTACTAGCGGGAGATGACGGGGAGCTGTTTTTT. The chain employs TRBV5-1 and TRBJ2-2; 11 bases align to TRBD2. This CDR3 spans 15 amino acids. The V and J ends lost 2 bases and 7 bases, in that order; junction bases with no gene match: 4. Germline V CDR1 and CDR2: SGHRS, YFSETQ.

The chain combines TRBV6-5 with TRBJ2-3, with unresolved D. The CDR3 totals 13 residues. Trimming shortened V by 2 bases and J by 7 bases, and 10 bases separated the two germline ends. Germline CDR1 reads MNHEY; CDR2 reads SVGAGI. Here the CDR3 reads CASSYPNGHTQYF. CDR3 sequence (DNA): TGTGCCAGCAGTTACCCTAACGGACATACGCAGTATTTT.

The chain employs TRBV5-1 and TRBJ2-3; 12 nucleotides line up with TRBD2. This CDR3 is 17 amino acids long. V shed 3 bases and J 0 bases; nucleotides not matched to a gene: 5. CDR1 and CDR2 from the germline V gene are SGHRS and YFSETQ. CDR3 region: CASSSRLAGDSTDTQYF. CDR3 coding DNA: TGCGCCAGCAGCTCGCGACTAGCGGGAGATAGCACAGATACGCAGTATTTT.

V usage is TRBV6-5 and J usage is TRBJ2-7; 12 bases are shared with TRBD2. The CDR3 runs to 14 residues. Per the germline V gene, CDR1 is MNHEY and CDR2 is SVGAGI. The ends lost 6 bases at V and 6 bases at J; junction bases unmatched: 6. The CDR3 sequence is CASSLTSGSREQYF. CDR3 nucleotide sequence: TGTGCCAGCAGCCTGACTAGCGGGAGTCGCGAGCAGTACTTC.

The V and J genes are TRBV15 and TRBJ1-5, with D perhaps TRBD1 (5 bases). This CDR3 is 16 amino acids long. The germline V gene encodes CDR1 LNHNV and CDR2 YYDKDF (reference sequence). V lost 0 bases and J 6 bases, leaving 15 bases between the germline ends. For the CDR3, the DNA is TGTGCCACCAGCAGAGATTCGGTTCAGGGAGGTCAGCCCCAGCATTTT. As protein: CATSRDSVQGGQPQHF.

The gene calls are TRBV28 and TRBJ1-5, with D perhaps matching TRBD1 (5 bases). CDR1 and CDR2 from the germline V gene are MDHEN and SYDVKM. CDR3 length: 14 amino acids. V lost 2 bases to trimming and J lost 6 bases, with 11 bases between them. This chain's CDR3 is CASSLAGDGQPQHF. The CDR3 coding sequence is TGTGCCAGCAGTTTAGCCGGGGACGGTCAGCCCCAGCATTTT. The whole variable domain, remainder taken from reference TRBV28 and TRBJ1-5, is DVKVTQSSRYLVKRTGEKVFLECVQDMDHENMFWYRQDPGLGLRLIYFSYDVKMKEKGDIPEGYSVSREKKERFSLILESASTNQTSMYLCASSLAGDGQPQHFGDGTRLSIL.

V gene TRBV27 combines with J gene TRBJ2-6, with D uncertain. Looked up from germline, CDR1 is MNHEY and CDR2 is SMNVEV (reference sequence). Deletions cut 6 bases from V and 1 base from J, with 10 bases between. This CDR3 is 15 amino acids long. The CDR3: CASSSLGSGANVLTF. In DNA form, the CDR3 reads TGTGCCAGCAGCTCCCTAGGTTCTGGGGCCAACGTCCTGACTTTC.

The V gene is TRBV5-4, the J gene TRBJ2-5; possible D gene TRBD1, 7 bases. The ends were cut back, 2 bases at V and 5 bases at J, with 13 bases in the middle. Germline loops: CDR1 SGHNT, CDR2 YYREEE (reference sequence). CDR3 length equals 14 residues. CDR3 region: CASSFSTGRETQYF. The CDR3 DNA sequence: TGTGCCAGCAGCTTTTCGACAGGGAGGGAGACCCAGTACTTC.

The J gene is TRBJ2-1, the V gene TRBV2; TRBD1 aligns across 8 bases. V lost 11 bases, J lost 7 bases, and 10 bases stayed unmatched. The CDR3 sequence is 13 residues long. Germline loops: CDR1 SNHLY, CDR2 FYNNEI. Here the CDR3 DNA reads TGTGCCGGCGGACAGGGTGTAGGAAATGAGCAGTTCTTC. This gives the protein CAGGQGVGNEQFF. Based on the CDR3 plus reference TRBV2 and TRBJ2-1, the full variable domain is EPEVTQTPSHQVTQMGQEVILRCVPISNHLYFYWYRQILGQKVEFLVSFYNNEISEKSEIFDDQFSVERPDGSNFTLKIRSTKLEDSAMYFCAGGQGVGNEQFFGPGTRLTVL.

This sequence joins TRBV4-3 and TRBJ1-4; no reliable D call. Trimming removed 0 bases at V and 7 bases at J, with 18 bases between. Germline V gene data show CDR1 as LGHNA and CDR2 as YSLEER. The CDR3 loop spans 17 amino acids. Written as DNA, the CDR3 is TGCGCCAGCAGCCAAGATCTGAGTCGCGAAGGCCTTGAAAAACTGTTTTTT. It is translated as CASSQDLSREGLEKLFF.

This clone was recorded only once. This chain connects TRBV2 to TRBJ2-7, with 9 bases matching TRBD2. Germline V gene lookup returns CDR1 SNHLY and CDR2 FYNNEI. After removal of 9 bases from V and 6 bases from J, the junction contained 12 bases not matched to a gene. This CDR3 has 14 residues. In DNA, the CDR3 is TGTGCCAGTTTTAGCGGGAGCCACGTTCGCGAGCAGTACTTC. Protein sequence: CASFSGSHVREQYF.

The V and J genes are TRBV5-4 and TRBJ2-7; no firm D call. The CDR3 is made up of 17 amino acids. Trimming cost V 4 bases and J 4 bases, with 24 bases left between them. Germline V gene data show CDR1 as SGHNT and CDR2 as YYREEE (reference sequence). CDR3 coding DNA: TGTGCCAGCAGCCAAGATCAAGGATTGAGCGCGCCTTACGAGCAGTACTTC. It is translated as CASSQDQGLSAPYEQYF.

The chain joins TRBV18 to TRBJ2-5; maybe TRBD1 (5 bases). Germline CDR1 reads KGHSH; CDR2 reads LQKENI. The CDR3 runs to 16 residues. V lost 1 base to trimming and J lost 5 bases, with 17 bases between them. CDR3 in DNA: TGTGCCAGCTCACCACTAGGGGCAGGGTTCATGGAGACCCAGTACTTC. Residues: CASSPLGAGFMETQYF.

The gene calls are TRBV19 and TRBJ2-2; D unresolved. Germline CDR1 and CDR2: LNHDA and SQIVND (reference sequence). The CDR3 runs to 13 residues. V lost 7 bases and J lost 8, with 14 bases in between. DNA for the CDR3: TGTGCCAGTACCACACTCCATGGGGGGGAGCTGTTTTTT. Its protein product is CASTTLHGGELFF.

The V and J genes are TRBV7-8 and TRBJ2-7; D remains unclear. CDR1 and CDR2 (germline): SGHVS, FQNEAQ. Between the trimmed V and J ends, which lost 5 bases and 2 bases, there was a span of 13 bases. The CDR3 runs 14 residues. The CDR3 protein is CASSRVALAYEQYF. Written as DNA, the CDR3 is TGTGCCAGCAGCCGCGTTGCCCTGGCCTACGAGCAGTACTTC. The whole variable domain, filled in from reference TRBV7-8 and TRBJ2-7, reads GAGVSQSPRYKVAKRGQDVALRCDPISGHVSLFWYQQALGQGPEFLTYFQNEAQLDKSGLPSDRFFAERPEGSVSTLKIQRTQQEDSAVYLCASSRVALAYEQYFGPGTRLTVT.

This chain uses TRBV7-2 with TRBJ1-3, with D unclear. The CDR3 covers 15 residues. The V and J ends lost 7 bases and 4 bases respectively, with 17 bases between them. CDR1 is SGHTA and CDR2 is FQGNSA in the germline V gene. The CDR3, as DNA: TGTGCCAGCAAATCCTCCCCCGGGCCCGGAAACACCATATATTTT. It encodes CASKSSPGPGNTIYF.

This clone was counted between two and nine times. The chain uses TRBV15 and TRBJ2-7; unclear D gene. The V end lost 0 bases, the J end lost 3 bases, and 12 bases lay between the germline ends. CDR3 length: 15 residues. CDR1 is LNHNV, CDR2 YYDKDF, per germline (reference sequence). CDR3 protein: CATSRDVGRYYEQYF. CDR3 bases: TGTGCCACCAGCAGAGATGTTGGCAGATACTACGAGCAGTACTTC. Filled out from reference TRBV15 and TRBJ2-7, the complete variable domain reads DAMVIQNPRYQVTQFGKPVTLSCSQTLNHNVMYWYQQKSSQAPKLLFHYYDKDFNNEADTPDNFQSRRPNTSFCFLDIRSPGLGDTAMYLCATSRDVGRYYEQYFGPGTRLTVT.